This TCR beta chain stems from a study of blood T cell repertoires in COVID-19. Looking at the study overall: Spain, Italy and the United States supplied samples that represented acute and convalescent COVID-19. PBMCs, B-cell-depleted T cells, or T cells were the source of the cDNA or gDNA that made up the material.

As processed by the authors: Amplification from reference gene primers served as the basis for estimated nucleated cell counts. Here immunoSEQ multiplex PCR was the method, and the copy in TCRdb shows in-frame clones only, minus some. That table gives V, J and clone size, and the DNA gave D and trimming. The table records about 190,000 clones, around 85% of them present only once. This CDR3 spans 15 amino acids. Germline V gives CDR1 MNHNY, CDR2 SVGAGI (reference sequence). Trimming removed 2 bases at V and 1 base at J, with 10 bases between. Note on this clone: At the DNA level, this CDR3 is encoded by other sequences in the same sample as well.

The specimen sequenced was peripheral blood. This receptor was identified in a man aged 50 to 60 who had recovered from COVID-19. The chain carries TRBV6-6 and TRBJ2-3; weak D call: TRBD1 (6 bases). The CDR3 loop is CASSYQGRGTDTQYF. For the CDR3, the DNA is TGTGCCAGCAGTTACCAGGGGCGCGGCACAGATACGCAGTATTTT.